What follows are 22 T cell receptor beta chains derived from one specimen sequenced in a study of blood T cell repertoires in COVID-19. Repertoires were generated with immunoSEQ multiplex PCR, while TCRdb's copy carries only in-frame clones and drops some. The data contain approximately 290,000 clones, more than 85% of them singletons. The sample consisted of peripheral blood. The receptors shown here come from a young woman with COVID-19, enrolled during active disease.

The chain uses TRBV3-1 (or the pseudogene TRBV3-2) and TRBJ1-1; 7 bases map to TRBD1. Germline loops: CDR1 LGHDT, CDR2 YNNKEL (reference sequence). Trimming at V came to 4 bases and at J to 0 bases, leaving 2 bases not matched to a gene. This CDR3 is built from 14 residues. The CDR3 coding sequence is TGTGCCAGCAGCCGGGGACAGTTGAACACTGAAGCTTTCTTT. Encoded protein: CASSRGQLNTEAFF.

This chain connects TRBV30 to TRBJ2-7; no reliable D call. Per germline, CDR1 GTSNPN and CDR2 SVGIG (reference sequence). The CDR3 spans 12 residues. V was pared by 2 bases and J by 3 bases, with 8 bases between. CDR3 in DNA: TGTGCCTGGAGTCTAGGATTCTACGAGCAGTACTTC. It is translated as CAWSLGFYEQYF.

The chain uses TRBV19 and TRBJ1-5, with D possibly being TRBD1 (5 bases). Deletions cut 6 bases from V and 4 bases from J, with 19 bases between. In germline, CDR1 is LNHDA, CDR2 SQIVND (reference sequence). CDR3 length: 16 amino acids. CDR3 sequence reads: CASSIGAGPSNQPQHF. The CDR3 region has the DNA TGTGCCAGTAGCATTGGGGCAGGGCCCTCGAATCAGCCCCAGCATTTT.

This clone was counted a few times. V is TRBV2 and J is TRBJ1-2; no reliable D call. CDR1 and CDR2 from the germline V gene are SNHLY and FYNNEI. This CDR3 is 13 amino acids long. Trimming removed 4 bases at V and 7 bases at J, with 13 bases between. Here the CDR3 reads CASSGGGVGGYTF. The CDR3 DNA reads TGTGCCAGCAGTGGGGGAGGTGTTGGTGGCTACACCTTC.

About this clone: This sample also contains other DNA sequences that code for the same CDR3. The rearrangement uses TRBV6-5 and TRBJ1-6, with 10 bases fitting TRBD1. Germline V gene lookup returns CDR1 MNHEY and CDR2 SVGAGI. Trimming took 2 bases from V and 7 from J; bases not matched to a gene: 2. The CDR3 covers 15 residues. CDR3 in amino acids: CASSYLDRGNSPLHF. CDR3 nucleotide sequence: TGTGCCAGCAGTTACCTGGACAGGGGGAATTCACCCCTCCACTTT.

J is TRBJ2-3 and V is TRBV5-6, with 14 nucleotides matching TRBD2. CDR3 size: 18 residues. Germline loops: CDR1 SGHDT, CDR2 YYEEEE. The trim removed 3 bases at V and 0 bases at J, leaving 6 bases unmatched. CDR3 sequence: CASSYGLAGGLSTDTQYF. CDR3 nucleotide sequence: TGTGCCAGCAGCTACGGACTAGCGGGAGGCCTTAGCACAGATACGCAGTATTTT.

This sequence joins TRBV5-4 and TRBJ2-5; D call uncertain. This CDR3 comprises 13 residues. V was clipped by 1 base and J by 1 base, with 5 bases between them. CDR1 SGHNT and CDR2 YYREEE come from the germline V gene (reference sequence). The CDR3 spells CASSLTLQETQYF. DNA for the CDR3: TGTGCCAGCAGCTTGACTCTCCAAGAGACCCAGTACTTC.

The J gene is TRBJ2-2, the V gene TRBV28; 9 bases map to TRBD1. V lost 2 bases and J lost 7; bases outside the gene matches: 8. This CDR3 is built from 16 residues. The germline CDR1 and CDR2 sequences are MDHEN and SYDVKM. CDR3 in amino acids: CASSLIGQGKVGELFF. The CDR3 region has the DNA TGTGCCAGCAGTTTAATTGGACAGGGGAAGGTCGGGGAGCTGTTTTTT.

The chain couples TRBV6-5 to TRBJ1-1; D gene unclear. The V and J ends lost 4 bases and 7 bases respectively, with 7 bases between them. CDR3 length: 11 residues. Per germline, CDR1 MNHEY and CDR2 SVGAGI. Written as DNA, the CDR3 is TGTGCCAGCAGTTTTAGTCATGAAGCTTTCTTT. Translation: CASSFSHEAFF.

The chain joins TRBV19 to TRBJ2-3; 10 bases are a match to TRBD2. With V trimmed by 5 bases and J by 4 bases, 12 bases remained unmatched. The CDR3 has 17 residues. Germline loops: CDR1 LNHDA, CDR2 SQIVND (reference sequence). This CDR3 is CASSLPLAGDRPDTQYF. CDR3 bases: TGTGCCAGTAGTCTACCGCTAGCGGGAGATCGGCCAGATACGCAGTATTTT.

The chain is built from TRBV30 and TRBJ2-7; D not certain. Germline V gives CDR1 GTSNPN, CDR2 SVGIG (reference sequence). Trimming removed 2 bases from V and 3 bases from J, with 8 bases in between. The CDR3 is made up of 12 amino acids. In DNA, the CDR3 is TGTGCCTGGAGTCGAGGTAGCTACGAGCAGTACTTC. Translated, it gives CAWSRGSYEQYF.

This chain uses TRBV21-1 with TRBJ1-6; no check of the table's D call, TRBD1, against the DNA was made. TRBV21-1 is reported as a pseudogene. This CDR3 contains 20 residues. The CDR3 region has the DNA TGTGCCAGCACCACCCTACCTGGATACGACAGGGGACTACCTAATTCACCCCTCCACTTT. It yields the protein CASTTLPGYDRGLPNSPLHF.

V and J are TRBV14 and TRBJ1-4; D might be TRBD1 (5 bases). Deletions cut 4 bases from V and 7 bases from J, with 19 bases between. The CDR3 length is 16 residues. Germline CDR1 is SGHDN and CDR2 is FVKESK. DNA for the CDR3: TGTGCCAGCAGCCCCCATAGCGGGACCTACCTTGAAAAACTGTTTTTT. The encoded protein is CASSPHSGTYLEKLFF.

V and J are TRBV5-1 and TRBJ1-1; no clear D. Germline CDR1 SGHRS, CDR2 YFSETQ. This CDR3 is built from 14 residues. The V gene lost 0 bases and the J gene lost 1 base, with 7 bases spanning the gap. DNA for the CDR3: TGCGCCAGCAGCTTGGCCACACGGAACACTGAAGCTTTCTTT. It yields the protein CASSLATRNTEAFF. Drawing the rest from reference TRBV5-1 and TRBJ1-1, the complete variable domain is KAGVTQTPRYLIKTRGQQVTLSCSPISGHRSVSWYQQTPGQGLQFLFEYFSETQRNKGNFPGRFSGRQFSNSRSEMNVSTLELGDSALYLCASSLATRNTEAFFGQGTRLTVV.

The J gene is TRBJ1-1, the V gene TRBV6-5, with 8 nucleotides matching TRBD1. The V gene's germline CDR1 is MNHEY and CDR2 SVGAGI. V was pared by 4 bases and J by 1 base, with 5 bases of the junction left unmatched. This CDR3 has 15 residues. CDR3 amino acids: CASSSGQVGNTEAFF. As DNA, the CDR3 is TGTGCCAGCAGTTCGGGACAGGTCGGGAACACTGAAGCTTTCTTT.

The V gene is TRBV7-3, the J gene TRBJ2-1, with TRBD2 identical over 13 bases. After removal of 5 bases from V and 7 bases from J, the junction contained 8 bases not matched to a gene. The CDR3 contains 16 residues. Germline values: CDR1 SGHTA, CDR2 FQGTGA. The CDR3 sequence: CASSPRTSGRGNEQFF. The CDR3 bases are TGTGCCAGCAGCCCACGGACTAGCGGGAGAGGTAATGAGCAGTTCTTC.

V gene TRBV24-1 combines with J gene TRBJ2-1; TRBD2 aligns across 10 bases. This CDR3 is 17 amino acids long. Germline loops: CDR1 KGHDR, CDR2 SFDVKD. Germline trimming cut 4 bases from V and 7 bases from J; bases unmatched to any gene: 12. CDR3 loop: CATSDRGVGLASNEQFF. The CDR3 bases are TGTGCCACCAGTGACCGCGGAGTGGGACTAGCGTCAAATGAGCAGTTCTTC.

The rearrangement joins TRBV3-1 (or the pseudogene TRBV3-2) to TRBJ1-6; D is possibly TRBD1 (6 bases). The V and J ends lost 3 bases and 8 bases respectively, with 17 bases between them. The CDR3 totals 16 residues. Germline loops: CDR1 LGHDT, CDR2 YNNKEL (reference sequence). CDR3 DNA sequence: TGTGCCAGCAGCCACCCCGACAGGATGAGGTATTCACCCCTCCACTTT. Translation: CASSHPDRMRYSPLHF.

V usage is TRBV12-5 and J usage is TRBJ1-1; D uncertain. This CDR3 spans 14 amino acids. The ends were cut back, 0 bases at V and 6 bases at J, with 11 bases in the middle. Germline-derived CDR1 and CDR2 are LGHNT and FRNRAP. The CDR3, as DNA: TGTGCTAGTGGTTTGGTTAACGGGTACGCTGAAGCTTTCTTT. Its translation is CASGLVNGYAEAFF.

This chain joins TRBV19 and TRBJ1-3; unclear D gene. Per germline, CDR1 LNHDA and CDR2 SQIVND (reference sequence). V dropped 3 bases and J dropped 3 bases, with 9 bases sitting between them. The CDR3 runs 14 residues. The CDR3 sequence is CASSIERNGNTIYF. CDR3 nucleotides: TGTGCCAGTAGTATTGAGAGAAATGGAAACACCATATATTTT.

V gene TRBV12-5 combines with J gene TRBJ2-3; D is possibly TRBD1 (5 bases). The CDR3 spans 14 residues. The germline CDR1 and CDR2 sequences are LGHNT and FRNRAP. Deletions cut 7 bases from V and 3 bases from J, with 14 bases between. The CDR3 sequence: CASVSEKGTDTQYF. The CDR3 region has the DNA TGTGCTAGTGTTTCGGAGAAGGGGACAGATACGCAGTATTTT.

V is TRBV7-8 and J is TRBJ1-1; 7 bases align to TRBD1. After removal of 7 bases from V and 0 bases from J, the junction contained 11 bases not matched to a gene. Germline loops: CDR1 SGHVS, CDR2 FQNEAQ. The CDR3 spans 16 residues. The CDR3 spells CASKISPTGLNTEAFF. The CDR3 DNA is TGTGCCAGCAAAATAAGCCCGACAGGGCTGAACACTGAAGCTTTCTTT.